This T cell receptor (beta chain) comes out of a study of CD4+ T cells in melanoma. The assay was immunoSEQ multiplex PCR, and TCRdb's table has in-frame clones only and misses some. The sample contains some 10,000 clones, roughly two thirds of which appear only once. Study-wide points: CD8+ T cell, macrophage and B cell function reportedly correlated with neoantigen-specific CD4+ T cells.

This CDR3 has 12 residues. The J segment lost 9 bases and the V segment lost 5 bases, leaving 6 bases of the junction unmatched. Germline CDR1 reads SGHTA; CDR2 reads FQGNSA. On this clone itself: The antigen is not known.

The TCR comes from a human donor with melanoma. Input material: cells from a culture (not recorded whether cultured in vitro). The chain employs TRBV7-2 and TRBJ2-5, with 7 nucleotides matching TRBD2. CDR3 protein: CASSLAREAQYF. The CDR3 bases are TGTGCCAGCAGCCTGGCCCGGGAGGCCCAGTACTTC.